The T cell receptor beta chain under discussion was sequenced for a study of cytomegalovirus exposure and HLA in healthy donors. Study-level findings and limits: Three CMV-associated chains proved CMV antigen-specific in vitro. Presence/absence analyses assumed roughly uniform sequencing depth across donors, which may not hold. A later analysis showed TCR association rates differing by HLA locus, peaking at DRB1 and lowest at HLA-C. When analyzed later, a missense DCLRE1C variant was found to be linked to TCR beta V- and J-gene trimming.

The PCR was carried out with 60 Vbeta primers and 13 Jbeta primers. Generated by immunoSEQ multiplex PCR, the TCRdb table keeps only in-frame clones and is missing some. The repertoire includes around 200,000 clones, 80% of them detected once, and roughly 0.65% sits in the top ten. Comment on this clone: The antigen remains undetermined.

This CDR3 is 14 amino acids long. CDR1 and CDR2 (germline): MNHEY, SVGAGI. Trimming took off 5 bases at V and 1 base at J, with 12 bases between the two ends. The TCR sequence derives from a boy under 18 in good health and CMV-seronegative. The sequencing sample was made of PBMCs. The chain joins TRBV6-5 to TRBJ2-7; D call uncertain. The CDR3 DNA reads TGTGCCAGCAGTCCGTTTCGCCAGTCCTACGAGCAGTACTTC. It codes for CASSPFRQSYEQYF.